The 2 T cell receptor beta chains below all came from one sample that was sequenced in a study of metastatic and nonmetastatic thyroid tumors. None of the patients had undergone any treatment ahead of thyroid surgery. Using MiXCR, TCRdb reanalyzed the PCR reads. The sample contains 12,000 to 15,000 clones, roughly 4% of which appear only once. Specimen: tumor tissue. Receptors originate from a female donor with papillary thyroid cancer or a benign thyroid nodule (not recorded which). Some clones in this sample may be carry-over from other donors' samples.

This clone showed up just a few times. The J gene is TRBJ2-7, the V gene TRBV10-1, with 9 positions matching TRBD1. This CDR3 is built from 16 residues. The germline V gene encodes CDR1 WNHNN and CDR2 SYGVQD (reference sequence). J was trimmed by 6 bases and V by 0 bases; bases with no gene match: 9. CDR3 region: CASSESYAGTGREQYF. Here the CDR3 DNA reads TGCGCCAGCAGTGAGTCTTACGCCGGGACAGGGCGCGAGCAGTACTTC.

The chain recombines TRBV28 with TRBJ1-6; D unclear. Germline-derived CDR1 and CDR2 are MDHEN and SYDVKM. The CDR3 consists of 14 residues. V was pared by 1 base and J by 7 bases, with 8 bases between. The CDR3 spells CASSLFVRNSPLHF. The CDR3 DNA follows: TGTGCCAGCAGTTTATTCGTGAGAAATTCACCCCTCCACTTT.